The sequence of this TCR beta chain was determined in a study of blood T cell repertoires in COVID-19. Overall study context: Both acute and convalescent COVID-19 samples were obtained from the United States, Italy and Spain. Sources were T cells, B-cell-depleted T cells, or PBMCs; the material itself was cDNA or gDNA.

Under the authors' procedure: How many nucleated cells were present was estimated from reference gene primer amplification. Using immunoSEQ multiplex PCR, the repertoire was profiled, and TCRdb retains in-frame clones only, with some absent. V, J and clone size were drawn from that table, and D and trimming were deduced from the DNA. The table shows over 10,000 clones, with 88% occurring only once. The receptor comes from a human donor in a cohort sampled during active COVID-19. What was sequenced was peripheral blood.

The CDR3 region has the DNA TGTGCCAGCAGCCAAGATATAGTCAGCGAGCGGGGGTATACGCAGTATTTT. Protein: CASSQDIVSERGYTQYF. The chain employs TRBV4-2 and TRBJ2-3; 8 nucleotides line up with TRBD2. The germline CDR1 and CDR2 sequences are LGHNA and YNFKEQ. Trimming took 0 bases from V and 7 from J; bases not matched to a gene: 12. The CDR3 totals 17 residues.